Described below is a single TCR beta chain sequence and its context. Its antigen remains undetermined. No qualities accompany the bases; no much larger clone lies one base away. CD8 naive samples were CD45RO-negative cells positively selected for CCR7, giving a CD45RA+CCR7+ population that excluded TemRA cells. Healthy HIV-negative adults with no recently reported acute infections or vaccinations were included as donors. All donors were Caucasian adults living in Nashville, Tennessee, USA. Blood was obtained by leukapheresis, after which PBMCs were separated by Ficoll-Histopaque density gradient centrifugation and cryopreserved in liquid nitrogen vapor phase. Analytical flow cytometry was used to check the purity and quantity of every magnetically sorted T cell population. From each sorted fraction, genomic DNA was isolated and quantified by UV absorbance on a Nanodrop 2000c. Using the deep immunoSEQ assay, multiplex PCR amplified TCR CDR3 regions from genomic DNA. Extracted genomic DNA from each cell subset was spread evenly across all wells of several immunoSEQ 96-well plates, with each plate serving as a replicate. Each replicate PCR for sorted subsets received roughly 0.2 ug genomic DNA, equal to tens of thousands of T cell genomes. Purified libraries were measured with a Qubit 3.0 fluorometer, size-checked on a Bioanalyzer 2100, and measured again with the KAPA Library Quantification kit. Every immunoSEQ 96-well plate was sequenced on a dedicated single-read 150-cycle Illumina NextSeq 550 flow cell. Turning to the authors' computational methods: Because the immunoSEQ output held only junctional sequences and lacked quality scores, the filtering could not match the filtering applied to full-length reads. Sequences were annotated with PyIR, a Python wrapper for IgBLAST v1.9, using IMGT germline references to assign V/J genes and CDR3. Reads were filtered out if the reads had weak V/J assignments (E-value above 1e-6), no CDR3, stop codons, out-of-frame junctions, or ambiguous translated residues. V3J clonotypes were defined as sequences sharing the same inferred V gene, J gene, and CDR3 amino acid sequence. Percentage overlap between repertoires was calculated by dividing the number of shared unique clonotypes by the size of the smaller repertoire. Richness of each repertoire was evaluated using RTK rarefaction, the Chao1 estimator, and Recon v2.1 estimates of unobserved clonotypes. For all TCRbeta clonotypes obtained by the gDNA method from a few donors, generation probabilities were computed with OLGA. Sourced from immuneACCESS, this table was stored by TCRdb with only in-frame sequences that have V and J called. A share of the clones is absent; for the studies checked, an unresolved V gene accounts for under half, and the remainder has no known explanation. D and trimming were read from the DNA, whereas the V and J calls and clone size are those reported in that table. Here the sample has hundreds of thousands of clones; just over 95% occur a single time. Around 0.25% of the sample lies in the top ten.

The CDR3 runs 16 residues from the cysteine to the phenylalanine. Only CDR3 DNA remains: 48 bases, in frame from the first base. CDR1 and CDR2, per the germline V gene (reference sequence), are SGHKS and YYEKEE. V was cut back by 0 bases and J by 3 bases, leaving a gap of 15 bases between them. This sample stems from a study of shared clonotypes between healthy human individuals (dated by TCRdb to about 2020). Turning to the overall study: A couple of women and three men aged 18 to 49 years were included in the cohort. For each donor, CD4 naive and CD4 memory were each given three plates, CD8 naive was given two plates, and CD8 memory was given one plate. Blood TCR repertoires of roughly five healthy adults were deeply sequenced to estimate repertoire size and the extent of clonotype sharing between individuals. Different laboratories and diverse techniques were used to prepare libraries and sequence TCR repertoires, to increase sequencing depth and limit assay-specific biases. Between about 0.85 and 8.9 billion PBMCs per donor were obtained by leukapheresis. What the study reported, not specific to this receptor: Sampling was limited to blood, and TCR repertoires in tissue likely differ from TCR repertoires in blood. Because the study included a small number of donors, the genetic and exposure-history diversity represented was limited. Based on pairwise subsampling, the degree of clonotype sharing among donors was expected to be affected by sequencing depth. Clonotypes shared by all four sorted-subset donors showed higher generation probabilities than non-shared clonotypes. When a handful of donors were compared, the shared fraction of clonotypes was about 5% for naive CD4, 3.5% to 4% for naive CD8, 2.3% for memory CD4, and 0.35% to 0.4% for memory CD8. Estimated clonotype richness was generally larger for naive than for memory subsets. Rarefaction of sorted-subset datasets indicated incomplete sequencing despite the large sequencing depth.

This sequence was found in a young man in good health. The chain is encoded by TRBV5-5 joined to TRBJ1-2; a tentative D match to TRBD1 spans 5 bases. Sequenced material: naive CD8+ T cells sorted from blood. Read against the paper, the sample's cell subset or site label means: CD45RA+CCR7+. DNA sequence: TGTGCCAGCAGCTTGGGCGGGCAGGGAGGTGACTATGGCTACACCTTC. Translated, this is CASSLGGQGGDYGYTF.